One and the same sample provided the 9 T cell receptor beta chains below, sequenced in a study of cytomegalovirus exposure and HLA in healthy donors. Repertoires were generated with immunoSEQ multiplex PCR, while TCRdb's copy carries only in-frame clones and drops some. Counted here are fewer than 120,000 clones, roughly 89% occurring once; the ten biggest clones make up approximately 1.9%. Sample: PBMCs. These receptors all come from a woman aged 18-29 years in good health and CMV-seronegative.

This chain links TRBV27 with TRBJ1-1; D remains unclear. Germline CDR1 is MNHEY and CDR2 is SMNVEV (reference sequence). The CDR3 runs 14 residues. V shed 0 bases and J shed 11 bases, with 16 bases lying between them. The CDR3 bases are TGTGCCAGCAGTTTATCGCGTGGGGAGGTTGCCGCTTTCTTT. Protein product: CASSLSRGEVAAFF.

The gene calls are TRBV4-2 and TRBJ2-1, with 9 positions matching TRBD2. The germline gives CDR1 LGHNA, CDR2 YNFKEQ. The ends lost 2 bases at V and 7 bases at J; junction bases unmatched: 9. The CDR3 sequence is 16 residues long. The CDR3 reads CASSQRVGSGGNEQFF. The CDR3 region has the DNA TGTGCCAGCAGCCAACGCGTGGGTAGCGGGGGTAATGAGCAGTTCTTC.

The V call is TRBV6-5, the J call TRBJ2-7; 11 bases match TRBD1. CDR3 length equals 14 residues. Germline V gene data show CDR1 as MNHEY and CDR2 as SVGAGI. V was pared by 6 bases and J by 5 bases, with 6 bases of the junction left unmatched. DNA of the CDR3: TGTGCCAGCAGGGCCGGGACAGGGGGGAACGAGCAGTACTTC. Translated: CASRAGTGGNEQYF.

The chain employs TRBV27 and TRBJ2-1; 8 bases are shared with TRBD1. V dropped 3 bases and J dropped 4; count of bases not matched to a gene: 5. CDR1 and CDR2 from the germline V gene are MNHEY and SMNVEV (reference sequence). This CDR3 contains 15 residues. The CDR3 DNA reads as TGTGCCAGCAGTTTGACAGGGGCTGGTTACAATGAGCAGTTCTTC. Translation: CASSLTGAGYNEQFF.

The chain uses TRBV5-1 and TRBJ2-2; D gene unclear. V lost 2 bases and J 13 bases, leaving 12 bases between the germline ends. The germline V gene encodes CDR1 SGHRS and CDR2 YFSETQ. The CDR3 extends over 12 amino acids. The DNA of the CDR3 is TGCGCCAGCAGCTTACGAGCCCAAAGGCTGTTTTTT. Encoded protein: CASSLRAQRLFF.

The genes are TRBV18 and TRBJ2-7; TRBD2 matches at 14 bases. The germline V gene has CDR1 KGHSH and CDR2 LQKENI. The trim removed 0 bases at V and 6 bases at J, leaving 1 base unmatched. This CDR3 spans 15 amino acids. CDR3 nucleotide sequence: TGTGCCAGCTCACCACCGGGACTAGCGGGAGCCGAGCAGTACTTC. Translated: CASSPPGLAGAEQYF.

V usage is TRBV5-1 and J usage is TRBJ2-7; 8 nucleotides match TRBD1. Germline loops: CDR1 SGHRS, CDR2 YFSETQ. The CDR3 contains 16 residues. With 2 bases clipped from V and 5 bases from J, the junction kept 12 bases outside the gene matches. The CDR3 region is CASSLARRTGIHEQYF. The CDR3, as DNA: TGCGCCAGCAGCTTAGCTCGGCGGACAGGGATCCACGAGCAGTACTTC.

The rearrangement uses TRBV11-2 and TRBJ1-4; D may be TRBD1 (6 bases). The ends were cut back, 6 bases at V and 3 bases at J, with 14 bases in the middle. This CDR3 has 15 residues. The V gene's germline CDR1 is SGHAT and CDR2 FQNNGV. CDR3 in DNA: TGTGCCAGCAGGTCTACAGGGATGGCTAATGAAAAACTGTTTTTT. Protein product: CASRSTGMANEKLFF.

The chain combines TRBV11-2 with TRBJ2-7; TRBD2 agrees at 8 bases. In germline, CDR1 is SGHAT, CDR2 FQNNGV. This CDR3 spans 15 amino acids. V lost 5 bases to trimming and J lost 13 bases; unmatched junction nucleotides: 19. The CDR3 protein is CASSISGASAAGEYF. CDR3 bases: TGTGCCAGCAGCATCTCAGGGGCAAGTGCAGCGGGAGAATACTTC.